What follows describes a single TCR beta chain. The antigen remains unidentified. Produced via immunoSEQ multiplex PCR; TCRdb's table is partial and in-frame only. The profile shows around 110,000 clones, 75% to 95% of them singletons. This CDR3 region has 15 residues. Per germline, CDR1 MNHNY and CDR2 SVGAGI (reference sequence). The V gene end was trimmed by 0 bases and the J gene end by 9 bases; junction bases not matched to a gene: 5. This entry is derived from a study of T cell clones after liver transplantation. Study background: TCRbeta sequencing after a pre-transplant mixed lymphocyte reaction identified graft-donor-reactive clones, later tracked in post-transplant blood. Graft-donor-reactive sequences were compared with third-party-reactive TCRbeta sequences from pre-transplant mixed lymphocyte reactions. Whole-study results and caveats: Small, mixed patient groups and varying post-transplant times limit these conclusions. A larger donor-reactive than third-party decline suggested partial antigen-specific deletion.

The material was CD4+ T cells from blood, obtained 12 months after liver transplant. The sequence was obtained from a human patient who received a liver transplant. Some of the T cells may derive from the graft donor. This chain uses TRBV6-6 with TRBJ2-1; 10 positions match TRBD2. The CDR3 sequence: CASSYSPLAGVEQFF. CDR3 coding DNA: TGTGCCAGCAGTTACTCGCCTCTAGCGGGAGTTGAGCAGTTCTTC.